A single sample is the source of the 25 T cell receptor beta chains below, sequenced in a study of blood T cell repertoires in COVID-19. Data came from immunoSEQ multiplex PCR; TCRdb stores just in-frame clones and leaves some out. The sample contains 50,000 to 70,000 clones, around 77% of which appear only once. Sequencing was carried out using peripheral blood. The receptors were gathered from a man aged 55 to 70 with acute or convalescent COVID-19.

The rearrangement joins TRBV7-3 to TRBJ2-5; D ambiguous. CDR1 SGHTA and CDR2 FQGTGA come from the germline V gene. There are 13 residues in the CDR3. V gave up 5 bases and J gave up 1 base, with 8 bases separating them. CDR3 nucleotide sequence: TGTGCCAGCAGCCCCTCTATCCAAGAGACCCAGTACTTC. The encoded protein is CASSPSIQETQYF.

The chain is built from TRBV4-1 and TRBJ2-7; 8 bases align to TRBD1. Germline V gene lookup returns CDR1 MGHRA and CDR2 YSYEKL. This CDR3 comprises 15 residues. The ends lost 4 bases at V and 3 bases at J; junction bases unmatched: 8. The CDR3 DNA reads as TGCGCCAGCAGCCGCGGACAGGGAGATCACTACGAGCAGTACTTC. It yields the protein CASSRGQGDHYEQYF.

The CDR3 bases are TGCGCCAGCAGCTTGGCTGGGGGGGCGCGTGAGCAGTACTTC. It yields the protein CASSLAGGAREQYF. The chain couples TRBV5-1 to TRBJ2-7; a possible D gene is TRBD2 (7 bases). The CDR3 runs to 14 residues. V was shortened by 0 bases and J by 7 bases, with 14 bases between the two germline ends. From germline, CDR1 is SGHRS and CDR2 YFSETQ.

The chain recombines TRBV11-1 with TRBJ2-3, with 8 bases lining up with TRBD1. This CDR3 is built from 15 residues. Germline CDR1 and CDR2: SGHAT and FQDESV (reference sequence). The V segment lost 4 bases and the J segment 3 bases; nucleotides outside the gene matches: 6. The DNA of the CDR3 is TGTGCCAGCAGCTCCTTAGGACAGGGAACAGATACGCAGTATTTT. Its translation: CASSSLGQGTDTQYF.

The rearrangement joins TRBV2 to TRBJ1-4; TRBD1 is a possible D gene (6 bases). With 0 bases removed from V and 7 bases from J, the gap between germline ends came to 12 bases. The CDR3 totals 15 residues. Germline V gives CDR1 SNHLY, CDR2 FYNNEI. The CDR3: CASSEAGARPEKLFF. In nucleotides, the CDR3 is TGTGCCAGCAGTGAAGCGGGGGCGCGGCCTGAAAAACTGTTTTTT.

The chain couples TRBV5-4 to TRBJ2-5; 9 nucleotides agree with TRBD1. The CDR3 sequence is 15 residues long. V lost 3 bases and J lost 5; bases outside the gene matches: 8. Germline values: CDR1 SGHNT, CDR2 YYREEE (reference sequence). The CDR3 reads CASSSGQGFFETQYF. The CDR3 DNA follows: TGTGCCAGCAGCTCGGGACAGGGTTTCTTTGAGACCCAGTACTTC.

The chain recombines TRBV2 with TRBJ1-5; D call uncertain. Germline CDR1 SNHLY, CDR2 FYNNEI. The V and J ends lost 6 bases and 6 bases respectively, with 12 bases between them. The length of the CDR3 is 13 residues. The CDR3 nucleotides read TGTGCCAGCAGATTGTCGGGGATTCAGCCCCAGCATTTT. Amino acids: CASRLSGIQPQHF.

The chain is built from TRBV4-2 and TRBJ1-1; TRBD1 matches at 7 bases. Unmatched junction bases numbered 6, after V lost 0 bases and J lost 2 bases. The CDR3 has 16 residues. CDR1 is LGHNA and CDR2 is YNFKEQ in the germline V gene. The CDR3 bases are TGTGCCAGCAGCCAAGAGGCAGGACAGGTCAACACTGAAGCTTTCTTT. Its translation is CASSQEAGQVNTEAFF.

The chain couples TRBV6-5 to TRBJ2-1; no definite D call. CDR3 length equals 14 residues. Trimming removed 10 bases from V and 0 bases from J, with 13 bases in between. From germline, CDR1 is MNHEY and CDR2 SVGAGI. The chain's CDR3 is CATQRSSSYNEQFF. CDR3 nucleotides: TGTGCCACCCAGAGGAGTTCCTCCTACAATGAGCAGTTCTTC.

This clone was counted only a few times. The chain employs TRBV14 and TRBJ2-3; D remains unclear. Trimming took off 2 bases at V and 0 bases at J, with 6 bases between the two ends. The CDR3 loop spans 14 amino acids. CDR1 and CDR2 (germline): SGHDN, FVKESK. In nucleotides, the CDR3 is TGTGCCAGCAGCCAATTCTCTAGCACAGATACGCAGTATTTT. Its protein product is CASSQFSSTDTQYF.

This clone showed up just a few times. The chain employs TRBV18 and TRBJ2-3, with D possibly TRBD1 on 5 matching bases. CDR3 length: 15 amino acids. Germline-derived CDR1 and CDR2 are KGHSH and LQKENI. V dropped 6 bases and J dropped 0 bases, with 13 bases sitting between them. CDR3 sequence (DNA): TGTGCCAGCTCCCGGCGGCAGGGAAGCACAGATACGCAGTATTTT. Its protein is CASSRRQGSTDTQYF.

The chain links TRBV7-9 to TRBJ2-1; D gene ambiguous. V was clipped by 2 bases and J by 9 bases, with 8 bases between them. The germline gives CDR1 SEHNR, CDR2 FQNEAQ (reference sequence). CDR3 size: 12 residues. This chain's CDR3 is CASSLLAGEQFF. The CDR3 bases are TGTGCCAGCAGCTTACTGGCAGGTGAGCAGTTCTTC. The full variable domain, rest sourced from reference TRBV7-9 and TRBJ2-1, is DTGVSQNPRHKITKRGQNVTFRCDPISEHNRLYWYRQTLGQGPEFLTYFQNEAQLEKSRLLSDRFSAERPKGSFSTLEIQRTEQGDSAMYLCASSLLAGEQFFGPGTRLTVL.

This clone has only a few counts. The chain has TRBV28 and TRBJ1-3; 7 nucleotides line up with TRBD1. V trimming: 6 bases; J trimming: 4 bases; junction bases outside the gene matches: 12. The germline gives CDR1 MDHEN, CDR2 SYDVKM. This CDR3 contains 16 residues. In DNA form, the CDR3 reads TGTGCCAGCAGCCTCCGGGACAGCGGTCTCGGAAACACCATATATTTT. Translating it yields CASSLRDSGLGNTIYF. Based on the CDR3 plus reference TRBV28 and TRBJ1-3, the full variable domain is DVKVTQSSRYLVKRTGEKVFLECVQDMDHENMFWYRQDPGLGLRLIYFSYDVKMKEKGDIPEGYSVSREKKERFSLILESASTNQTSMYLCASSLRDSGLGNTIYFGEGSWLTVV.

The J gene is TRBJ1-2, the V gene TRBV2, with D perhaps TRBD1 (6 bases). V lost 6 bases and J 1 base, leaving 15 bases between the germline ends. Germline V gives CDR1 SNHLY, CDR2 FYNNEI. This CDR3 contains 15 residues. The CDR3 nucleotides read TGTGCCAGCAGCTACGACAGGCAAATTAACTATGGCTACACCTTC. Translated: CASSYDRQINYGYTF.

V is TRBV5-5 and J is TRBJ2-1, with 14 bases aligning to TRBD2. This CDR3 is built from 20 residues. V was clipped by 4 bases and J by 0 bases; unmatched bases: 12. In germline, CDR1 is SGHKS, CDR2 YYEKEE (reference sequence). CDR3 sequence reads: CASSHLVGTSGGSSYNEQFF. The CDR3 region has the DNA TGTGCCAGCAGCCACCTGGTTGGGACTAGCGGGGGAAGCTCCTACAATGAGCAGTTCTTC.

The chain is built from TRBV7-2 and TRBJ2-1; TRBD2 agrees at 8 bases. The CDR3 totals 17 residues. Unmatched junction bases numbered 9, after V lost 5 bases and J lost 0 bases. The germline V gene encodes CDR1 SGHTA and CDR2 FQGNSA. In nucleotides, the CDR3 is TGTGCCAGCAGCCCCCCGGAGCGGGGGACCTCCTACAATGAGCAGTTCTTC. It yields the protein CASSPPERGTSYNEQFF.

The chain links TRBV15 to TRBJ1-6; tentatively, D is TRBD1 (5 bases). The CDR3 runs 17 residues. Trimming shortened V by 5 bases and J by 0 bases, and 14 bases separated the two germline ends. CDR1 and CDR2 (germline): LNHNV, YYDKDF (reference sequence). The CDR3 nucleotides read TGTGCCACCAGCCCCGAGACAGCGAGCTCCTATAATTCACCCCTCCACTTT. Its translation: CATSPETASSYNSPLHF.

V is TRBV7-8 and J is TRBJ1-2; no firm D call. The CDR3 runs 16 residues. The V gene's germline CDR1 is SGHVS and CDR2 FQNEAQ. The ends were cut back, 5 bases at V and 7 bases at J, with 23 bases in the middle. CDR3 sequence: CASSTERAGVLRGYTF. The CDR3, as DNA: TGTGCCAGCAGCACCGAGCGGGCGGGAGTATTGCGTGGCTACACCTTC.

This clone was recorded once. The rearrangement joins TRBV10-3 to TRBJ2-5; 8 positions match TRBD2. The ends lost 6 bases at V and 5 bases at J; junction bases unmatched: 11. The CDR3 length is 15 residues. Germline-derived CDR1 and CDR2 are ENHRY and SYGVKD. CDR3: CAISVQGLDGETQYF. The CDR3 nucleotides are TGTGCCATCAGCGTACAGGGACTAGATGGGGAGACCCAGTACTTC.

V gene TRBV28 combines with J gene TRBJ2-5, with D perhaps TRBD1 (6 bases). V dropped 6 bases and J dropped 4 bases, with 15 bases sitting between them. The CDR3 length is 14 residues. CDR1 is MDHEN, CDR2 SYDVKM, per germline. CDR3 protein: CASSSTGLGETQYF. CDR3 nucleotide sequence: TGTGCCAGCAGCAGTACAGGGCTCGGAGAGACCCAGTACTTC.

J is TRBJ2-1 and V is TRBV5-1; TRBD1 agrees at 10 bases. Looked up from germline, CDR1 is SGHRS and CDR2 is YFSETQ. Trimming took 4 bases from V and 8 from J; bases not matched to a gene: 12. The CDR3 is 16 amino acids. CDR3 coding DNA: TGCGCCAGCAGCCCCGTCGCCGGGACAGGGGTGGATGAGCAGTTCTTC. Translated: CASSPVAGTGVDEQFF.

The table lists this clone with a count of one. The genes are TRBV7-9 and TRBJ1-5; TRBD1 matches at 10 bases. CDR1 SEHNR and CDR2 FQNEAQ come from the germline V gene (reference sequence). V shed 5 bases and J 2 bases; nucleotides not matched to a gene: 3. This CDR3 region has 15 residues. The CDR3 coding sequence is TGTGCCAGCAGCGTCGGGACAGGGGGCAATCAGCCCCAGCATTTT. This codes for CASSVGTGGNQPQHF.

This chain joins TRBV18 and TRBJ1-2; D might be TRBD1 (5 bases). The CDR3 sequence is 13 residues long. Germline V lookup: CDR1 KGHSH, CDR2 LQKENI. Trimming removed 2 bases from V and 8 bases from J, with 12 bases in between. The CDR3 region is CASSPDPGRGYTF. The CDR3 DNA follows: TGTGCCAGCTCACCAGACCCAGGGCGCGGCTACACCTTC.

The chain links TRBV7-2 to TRBJ1-1, with D perhaps TRBD1 (5 bases). From germline, CDR1 is SGHTA and CDR2 FQGNSA. V lost 3 bases, J lost 4 bases, and 12 bases lay in between. CDR3 length equals 14 residues. The CDR3 nucleotides are TGTGCCAGCAGCTTTGTATTGGGGGGCACTGAAGCTTTCTTT. The encoded protein is CASSFVLGGTEAFF.

This clone occurred once. The chain combines TRBV6-2 or TRBV6-3 with TRBJ1-6; 8 bases line up with TRBD1. CDR1 and CDR2 from the germline V gene are MNHEY and SVGEGT. The trim removed 5 bases at V and 8 bases at J, leaving 14 bases unmatched. CDR3 length: 17 residues. As DNA, the CDR3 is TGTGCCAGCAGTGCGCGTACGAGGACAGGGCGGGATTCACCCCTCCACTTT. It encodes CASSARTRTGRDSPLHF.